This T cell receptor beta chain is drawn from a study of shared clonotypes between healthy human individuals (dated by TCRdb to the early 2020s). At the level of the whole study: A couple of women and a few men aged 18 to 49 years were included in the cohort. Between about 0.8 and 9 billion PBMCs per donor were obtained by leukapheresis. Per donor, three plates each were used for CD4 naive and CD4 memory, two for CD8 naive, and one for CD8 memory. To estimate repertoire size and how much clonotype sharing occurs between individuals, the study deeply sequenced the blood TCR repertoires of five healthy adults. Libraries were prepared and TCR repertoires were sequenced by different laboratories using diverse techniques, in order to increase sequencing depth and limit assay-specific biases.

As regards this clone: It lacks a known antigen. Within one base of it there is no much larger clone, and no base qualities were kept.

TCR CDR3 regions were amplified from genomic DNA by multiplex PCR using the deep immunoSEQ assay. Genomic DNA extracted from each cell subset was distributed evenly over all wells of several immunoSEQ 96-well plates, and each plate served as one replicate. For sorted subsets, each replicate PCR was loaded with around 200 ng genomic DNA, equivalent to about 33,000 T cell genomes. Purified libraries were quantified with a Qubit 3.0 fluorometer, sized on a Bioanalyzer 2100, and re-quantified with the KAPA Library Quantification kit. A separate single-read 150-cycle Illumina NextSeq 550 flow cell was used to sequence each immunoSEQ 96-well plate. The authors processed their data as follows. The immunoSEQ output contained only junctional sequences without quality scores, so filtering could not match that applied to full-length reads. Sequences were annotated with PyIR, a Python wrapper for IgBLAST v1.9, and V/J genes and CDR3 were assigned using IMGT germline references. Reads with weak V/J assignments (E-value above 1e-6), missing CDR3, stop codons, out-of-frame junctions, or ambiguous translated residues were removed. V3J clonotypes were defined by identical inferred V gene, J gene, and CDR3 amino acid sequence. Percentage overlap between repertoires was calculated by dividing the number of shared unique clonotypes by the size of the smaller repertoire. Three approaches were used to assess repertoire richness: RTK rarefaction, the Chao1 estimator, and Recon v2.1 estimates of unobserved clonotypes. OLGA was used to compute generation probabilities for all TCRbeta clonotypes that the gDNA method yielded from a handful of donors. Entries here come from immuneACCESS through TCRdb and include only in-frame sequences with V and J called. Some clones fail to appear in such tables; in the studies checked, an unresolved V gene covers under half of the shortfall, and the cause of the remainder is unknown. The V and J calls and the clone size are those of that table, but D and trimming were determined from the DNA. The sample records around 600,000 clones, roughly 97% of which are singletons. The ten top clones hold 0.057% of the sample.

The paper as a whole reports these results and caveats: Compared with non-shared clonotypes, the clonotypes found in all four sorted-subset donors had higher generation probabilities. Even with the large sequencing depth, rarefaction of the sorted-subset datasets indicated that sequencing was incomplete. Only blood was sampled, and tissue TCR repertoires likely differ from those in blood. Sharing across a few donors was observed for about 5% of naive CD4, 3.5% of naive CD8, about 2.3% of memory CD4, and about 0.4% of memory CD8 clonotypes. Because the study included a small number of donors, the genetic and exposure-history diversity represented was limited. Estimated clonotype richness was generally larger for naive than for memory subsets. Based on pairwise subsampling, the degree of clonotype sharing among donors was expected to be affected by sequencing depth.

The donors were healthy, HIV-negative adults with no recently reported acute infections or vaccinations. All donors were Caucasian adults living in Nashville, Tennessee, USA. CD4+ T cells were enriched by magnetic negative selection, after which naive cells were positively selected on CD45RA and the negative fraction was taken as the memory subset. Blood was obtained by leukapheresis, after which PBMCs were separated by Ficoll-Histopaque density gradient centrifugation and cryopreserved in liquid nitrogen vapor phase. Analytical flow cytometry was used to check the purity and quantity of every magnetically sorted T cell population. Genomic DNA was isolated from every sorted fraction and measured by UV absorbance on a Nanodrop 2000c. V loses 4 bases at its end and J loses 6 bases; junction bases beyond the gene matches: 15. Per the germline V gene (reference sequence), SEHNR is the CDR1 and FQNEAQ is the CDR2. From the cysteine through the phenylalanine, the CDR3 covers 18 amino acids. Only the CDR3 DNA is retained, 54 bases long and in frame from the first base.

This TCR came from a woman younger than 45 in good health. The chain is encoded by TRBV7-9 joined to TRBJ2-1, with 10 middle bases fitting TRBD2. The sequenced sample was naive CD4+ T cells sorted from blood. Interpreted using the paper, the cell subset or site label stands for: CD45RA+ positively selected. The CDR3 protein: CASSSAWTSGFGGNEQFF. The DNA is TGTGCCAGCAGCTCGGCATGGACTAGCGGATTTGGGGGCAATGAGCAGTTCTTC.